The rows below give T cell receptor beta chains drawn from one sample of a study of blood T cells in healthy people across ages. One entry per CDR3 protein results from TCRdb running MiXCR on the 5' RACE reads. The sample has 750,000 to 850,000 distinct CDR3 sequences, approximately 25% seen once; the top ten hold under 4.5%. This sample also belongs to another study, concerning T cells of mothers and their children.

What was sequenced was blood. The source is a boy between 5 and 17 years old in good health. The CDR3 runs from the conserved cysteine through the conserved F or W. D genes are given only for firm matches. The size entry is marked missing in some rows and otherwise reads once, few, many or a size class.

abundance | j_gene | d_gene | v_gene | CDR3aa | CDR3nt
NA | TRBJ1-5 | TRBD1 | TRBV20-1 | CSATVDRGNQPQHF | TGCAGTGCTACGGTTGACAGGGGCAATCAGCCCCAGCATTTT
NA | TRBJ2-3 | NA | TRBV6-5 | CASSYNTEGTQYF | TGTGCCAGCAGTTACAATACAGAGGGCACGCAGTATTTT
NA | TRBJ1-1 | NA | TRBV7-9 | CASSLRETAPNTEAFF | TGTGCCAGCAGCTTGAGAGAGACAGCCCCTAACACTGAAGCTTTCTTT
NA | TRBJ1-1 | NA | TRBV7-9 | CASSGTNTEAFF | TGTGCCAGCAGCGGAACTAACACTGAAGCTTTCTTT
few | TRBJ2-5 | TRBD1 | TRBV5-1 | CASSTGQRETQYF | TGCGCCAGCAGCACGGGACAGCGAGAGACCCAGTACTTC
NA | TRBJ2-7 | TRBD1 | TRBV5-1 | CASTQGTGIDYEQYF | TGCGCCAGCACCCAAGGGACAGGTATAGACTACGAGCAGTACTTC
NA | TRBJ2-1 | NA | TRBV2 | CASRTESNEQFF | TGTGCCAGCCGAACGGAGAGCAATGAGCAGTTCTTC
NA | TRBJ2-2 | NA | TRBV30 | CASTGVSNTGELFF | TGTGCCTCCACGGGGGTCAGTAACACCGGGGAGCTGTTTTTT
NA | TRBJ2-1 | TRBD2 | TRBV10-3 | CAISEGTSAYNEQFF | TGTGCCATCAGTGAGGGGACTAGCGCTTACAATGAGCAGTTCTTC
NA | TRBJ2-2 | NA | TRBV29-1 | CSVRRGGTGELFF | TGCAGCGTTCGAAGGGGTGGCACCGGGGAGCTGTTTTTT
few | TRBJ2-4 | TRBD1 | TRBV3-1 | CASSQGGGQPRWDIQYF | TGTGCCAGCAGCCAAGGAGGGGGCCAGCCGAGGTGGGACATTCAGTACTTC
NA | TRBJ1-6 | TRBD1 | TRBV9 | CASSSPGQGVTGSHNSPLHF | TGTGCCAGCAGCTCACCGGGACAGGGTGTTACCGGCTCCCATAATTCACCCCTCCACTTT
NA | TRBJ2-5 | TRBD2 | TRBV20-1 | CSARGGFQEAQYF | TGCAGTGCTAGGGGAGGGTTTCAGGAGGCCCAGTACTTC
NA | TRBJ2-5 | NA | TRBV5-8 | CASSLDTLVQETQYF | TGTGCCAGCAGCTTGGATACATTAGTCCAAGAGACCCAGTACTTC
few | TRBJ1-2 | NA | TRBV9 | CASSLRQDSNYGYTF | TGTGCCAGCAGCCTCAGACAGGATTCCAACTATGGCTACACCTTC
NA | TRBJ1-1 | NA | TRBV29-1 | CSAAAMAEAFF | TGCAGCGCCGCCGCGATGGCTGAAGCTTTCTTT
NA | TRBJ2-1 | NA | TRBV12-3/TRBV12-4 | CASSLGGGGLANEQFF | TGTGCCAGCAGTTTAGGTGGGGGGGGCCTAGCCAATGAGCAGTTCTTC
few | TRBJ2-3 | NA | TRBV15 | CATSSLIEGFTQYF | TGTGCCACCAGCAGCCTAATAGAGGGATTTACGCAGTATTTT
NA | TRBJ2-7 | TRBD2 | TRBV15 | CATSPKRGAYEQYF | TGTGCCACCAGCCCCAAGCGGGGGGCGTACGAGCAGTACTTC
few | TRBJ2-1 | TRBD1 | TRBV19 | CATEQGVTEQFF | TGTGCCACCGAACAGGGGGTGACTGAGCAGTTCTTC
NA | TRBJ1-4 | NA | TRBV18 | CASSGVEGEKLFF | TGTGCCAGCTCAGGCGTAGAAGGAGAAAAACTGTTTTTT
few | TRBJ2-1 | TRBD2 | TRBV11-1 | CASSPSSGGPGEQFF | TGTGCCAGCAGCCCGTCTAGCGGGGGCCCGGGTGAGCAGTTCTTC
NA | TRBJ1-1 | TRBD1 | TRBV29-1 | CSVTGTGIIAFF | TGCAGCGTTACCGGGACAGGGATCATCGCTTTCTTT
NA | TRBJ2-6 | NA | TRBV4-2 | CASSQQRVQSGANVLTF | TGTGCCAGCAGCCAGCAAAGGGTACAGTCTGGGGCCAACGTCCTGACTTTC
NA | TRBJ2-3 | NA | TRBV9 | CASSVEGRRRTDTQYF | TGTGCCAGCAGCGTAGAAGGGCGGAGACGCACAGATACGCAGTATTTT
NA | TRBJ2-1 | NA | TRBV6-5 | CASSLGRNSYNEQFF | TGTGCCAGCAGTCTGGGACGCAATTCCTACAATGAGCAGTTCTTC
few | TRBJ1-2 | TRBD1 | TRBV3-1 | CASSQKDRGYNYGYTF | TGTGCCAGCAGCCAAAAGGACAGGGGTTATAACTATGGCTACACCTTC
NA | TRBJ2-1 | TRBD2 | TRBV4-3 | CASSPGTSGVLNNEQFF | TGCGCCAGCAGCCCAGGGACTAGCGGGGTCTTAAACAATGAGCAGTTCTTC
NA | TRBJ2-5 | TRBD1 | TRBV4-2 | CASSQATGGIVETQYF | TGTGCCAGCAGCCAGGCGACAGGGGGCATCGTCGAGACCCAGTACTTC
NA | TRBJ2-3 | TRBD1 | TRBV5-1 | CASSPRGQGKWTDTQYF | TGCGCCAGCAGCCCCCGGGGACAGGGGAAGTGGACAGATACGCAGTATTTT
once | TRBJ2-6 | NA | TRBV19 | CASSMVSGANVLTF | TGTGCCAGTAGTATGGTATCCGGGGCCAACGTCCTGACTTTC
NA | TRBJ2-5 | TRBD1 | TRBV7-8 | CASSRQGQRETQHF | TGTGCCAGCAGCCGACAGGGTCAGAGGGAGACCCAGCACTTC
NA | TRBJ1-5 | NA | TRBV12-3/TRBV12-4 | CASRGVDQPQHF | TGTGCCAGCAGGGGGGTGGATCAGCCCCAGCATTTT
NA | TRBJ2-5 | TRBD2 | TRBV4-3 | CASSQSGTNSRYETQYF | TGCGCCAGCAGCCAATCGGGGACTAACTCCCGTTATGAGACCCAGTACTTC
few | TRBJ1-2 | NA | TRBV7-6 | CASGGGAVYGYTF | TGTGCCAGCGGAGGGGGTGCGGTGTATGGCTACACCTTC
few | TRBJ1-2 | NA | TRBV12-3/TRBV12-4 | CASSLVSGRSNYTF | TGTGCCAGCAGTTTAGTGTCGGGGAGGTCTAACTACACCTTC
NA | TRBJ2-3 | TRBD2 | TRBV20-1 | CSAGTSGRPMSDF | TGCAGTGCTGGGACTAGCGGGAGGCCGATGTCGGATTTT
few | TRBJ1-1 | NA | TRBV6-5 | CASSPWEGTNTEAFF | TGTGCCAGCAGTCCGTGGGAGGGAACGAACACTGAAGCTTTCTTT
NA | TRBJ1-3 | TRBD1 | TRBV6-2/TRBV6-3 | CASRSTGKGDTIYF | TGTGCCAGCAGATCGACAGGGAAGGGAGACACCATATATTTT
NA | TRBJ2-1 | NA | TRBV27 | CASSLVSPLVNEQFF | TGTGCCAGCAGTTTAGTGTCGCCCTTGGTCAATGAGCAGTTCTTC
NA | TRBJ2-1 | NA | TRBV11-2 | CASSLVGTWVFF | TGTGCCAGCAGCTTAGTAGGAACGTGGGTGTTCTTC
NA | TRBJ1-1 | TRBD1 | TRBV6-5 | CASSYRTGNTEAFF | TGTGCCAGCAGTTACAGGACAGGGAACACTGAAGCTTTCTTT
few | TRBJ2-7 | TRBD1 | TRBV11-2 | CASSFGTDYEQYF | TGTGCCAGCAGCTTTGGGACAGACTACGAGCAGTACTTC
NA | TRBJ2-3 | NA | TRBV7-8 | CASSPLTGGPTDTQYF | TGTGCCAGCAGCCCCCTTACCGGGGGGCCCACAGATACGCAGTATTTT
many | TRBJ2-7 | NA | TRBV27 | CATRQASYEQYF | TGTGCCACCCGACAGGCCTCCTACGAGCAGTACTTC
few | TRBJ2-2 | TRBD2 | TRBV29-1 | CSVERLAGVTGELFF | TGCAGCGTTGAAAGGCTAGCGGGAGTCACCGGGGAGCTGTTTTTT
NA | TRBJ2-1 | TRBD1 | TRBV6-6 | CASSVDRGLYNEQFF | TGTGCCAGCAGTGTTGACAGGGGTCTCTACAATGAGCAGTTCTTC
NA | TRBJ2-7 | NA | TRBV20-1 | CSARVSVGAYEQYF | TGCAGTGCTAGAGTCTCCGTGGGTGCCTACGAGCAGTACTTC
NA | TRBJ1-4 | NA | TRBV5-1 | CASSPGAMEGEKLFF | TGCGCCAGCAGCCCAGGGGCCATGGAGGGTGAAAAACTGTTTTTT
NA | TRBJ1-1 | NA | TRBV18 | CASSPGRGTLNTEAFF | TGTGCCAGCTCACCGGGGAGGGGAACCCTGAACACTGAAGCTTTCTTT